This passage covers 30 T cell receptor beta chains from one sample sequenced in a study of T cell responses to AZD1222 COVID-19 vaccine. This table comes from immunoSEQ multiplex PCR, and its TCRdb copy is limited to in-frame clones, with some not included. The sample has 150,000 or so clones, around 90% seen once. This sample comprised peripheral blood, obtained 28 days after the second AZD1222 dose. These receptors all come from an adult who received the AZD1222 COVID-19 vaccine.

The chain employs TRBV7-9 and TRBJ1-5; possible D gene TRBD1, 5 bases. The V gene's germline CDR1 is SEHNR and CDR2 FQNEAQ (reference sequence). CDR3 length equals 12 residues. V was shortened by 3 bases and J by 8 bases, with 8 bases between the two germline ends. This CDR3 reads CASSFGGEPQHF. In DNA form, the CDR3 reads TGTGCCAGCAGCTTTGGAGGGGAGCCCCAGCATTTT.

The V and J genes are TRBV28 and TRBJ1-2; 7 nucleotides line up with TRBD1. Germline loops: CDR1 MDHEN, CDR2 SYDVKM. CDR3 length: 15 residues. V gave up 8 bases and J gave up 0 bases; unmatched junction bases: 9. The CDR3 DNA is TGTGCCAGCCAACCCGGGGACAGAGCTAACTATGGCTACACCTTC. Protein product: CASQPGDRANYGYTF.

The chain has TRBV6-5 and TRBJ1-2; 7 bases are shared with TRBD1. The J segment lost 8 bases and the V segment lost 6 bases, leaving 15 bases of the junction unmatched. This CDR3 has 15 residues. Looked up from germline, CDR1 is MNHEY and CDR2 is SVGAGI. The CDR3, as DNA: TGTGCCAGCAGATCCCCGATAGGGGGCCGGTCGGGCTACACCTTC. Its protein is CASRSPIGGRSGYTF.

The V and J genes are TRBV28 and TRBJ1-2; 10 nucleotides agree with TRBD1. V was clipped by 5 bases and J by 9 bases; unmatched bases: 9. CDR1 MDHEN and CDR2 SYDVKM come from the germline V gene. The CDR3 has 14 amino acids. Here the CDR3 DNA reads TGTGCCAGCAGTCCCGCCGGGACAGGGGTAAGCTACACCTTC. This codes for CASSPAGTGVSYTF.

The V gene is TRBV9, the J gene TRBJ2-3; D could derive from TRBD1 or TRBD2 (6 bases each). The CDR3 has 16 amino acids. Trimming took 2 bases from V and 2 from J, leaving 15 bases between them. From germline, CDR1 is SGDLS and CDR2 YYNGEE. The CDR3 sequence is CASSVLEGGSTDTQYF. In DNA form, the CDR3 reads TGTGCCAGCAGCGTCCTGGAGGGGGGTTCCACAGATACGCAGTATTTT.

The rearrangement uses TRBV14 and TRBJ2-2, with a tentative D call TRBD1 (6 bases). The length of the CDR3 is 16 residues. V lost 4 bases, J lost 6 bases, and 18 bases lay in between. Germline CDR1 SGHDN, CDR2 FVKESK. The CDR3 bases are TGTGCCAGCAGCCGGTTTTACAACAGGGAATCCGGGGAGCTGTTTTTT. Its translation: CASSRFYNRESGELFF.

The chain joins TRBV6-1 to TRBJ2-5; no clear D gene. Looked up from germline, CDR1 is MNHNS and CDR2 is SASEGT. V was pared by 2 bases and J by 5 bases, with 15 bases between. CDR3 length equals 15 residues. The CDR3 DNA sequence: TGTGCCAGCAGTGAACCCCGACGGATGAGGGAGACCCAGTACTTC. Its protein is CASSEPRRMRETQYF.

V and J are TRBV29-1 and TRBJ2-7; D is perhaps TRBD2 (5 bases). CDR1 and CDR2 from the germline V gene are SQVTM and ANQGSEA. V dropped 7 bases and J dropped 1 base, with 17 bases sitting between them. The CDR3 spans 14 residues. DNA of the CDR3: TGCAGCGGGCGCACGGACTCCAGTTCCTACGAGCAGTACTTC. This sequence encodes CSGRTDSSSYEQYF.

The chain joins TRBV20-1 to TRBJ1-2, with D unresolved. Looked up from germline, CDR1 is DFQATT and CDR2 is SNEGSKA (reference sequence). The CDR3 sequence is 11 residues long. Between the trimmed V and J ends, which lost 0 bases and 2 bases, there was a span of 1 base. CDR3 sequence: CSARENYGYTF. Written as DNA, the CDR3 is TGCAGTGCTAGAGAGAACTATGGCTACACCTTC.

V is TRBV6-1 and J is TRBJ1-5, with D possibly being TRBD1 (6 bases). The germline V gene has CDR1 MNHNS and CDR2 SASEGT. CDR3 length: 14 amino acids. Trimming left V 1 base short and J 4 bases short, with 8 bases between. CDR3 nucleotides: TGTGCCAGCAGTGAAGACAGGGTTAATCAGCCCCAGCATTTT. Translating gives CASSEDRVNQPQHF.

This chain connects TRBV30 to TRBJ1-5; the match to TRBD1 covers 7 bases. The CDR3 is 14 residues long. The germline V gene encodes CDR1 GTSNPN and CDR2 SVGIG (reference sequence). After removal of 0 bases from V and 7 bases from J, the junction contained 6 bases not matched to a gene. The CDR3, as DNA: TGTGCCTGGAGTGTACGAGGGGGCGGACAGCCCCAGCATTTT. This gives the protein CAWSVRGGGQPQHF.

V is TRBV2 and J is TRBJ1-5; 8 bases match TRBD1. V was clipped by 11 bases and J by 7 bases; unmatched bases: 10. CDR3 length: 13 amino acids. The germline CDR1 and CDR2 sequences are SNHLY and FYNNEI. The CDR3 region is CAGQKDRGQPQHF. CDR3 DNA sequence: TGTGCCGGCCAGAAAGACAGGGGACAGCCCCAGCATTTT.

V usage is TRBV28 and J usage is TRBJ1-1; a weak D match, TRBD1 (5 bases). Trimming took off 4 bases at V and 8 bases at J, with 8 bases between the two ends. Per the germline V gene, CDR1 is MDHEN and CDR2 is SYDVKM. The CDR3 has 11 residues. CDR3 sequence reads: CASSYRGEAFF. The CDR3 DNA reads TGTGCCAGCAGTTACCGGGGGGAAGCTTTCTTT.

This chain links TRBV5-1 with TRBJ2-2; 9 nucleotides match TRBD1. CDR1 SGHRS and CDR2 YFSETQ come from the germline V gene. The CDR3 loop spans 17 amino acids. The ends lost 0 bases at V and 6 bases at J; junction bases unmatched: 9. CDR3 amino acids: CASSLGNNRGLPGELFF. The CDR3 region has the DNA TGCGCCAGCAGCTTGGGGAATAACAGGGGGCTGCCCGGGGAGCTGTTTTTT. The entire variable domain, with the rest obtained from reference TRBV5-1 and TRBJ2-2, is as follows: KAGVTQTPRYLIKTRGQQVTLSCSPISGHRSVSWYQQTPGQGLQFLFEYFSETQRNKGNFPGRFSGRQFSNSRSEMNVSTLELGDSALYLCASSLGNNRGLPGELFFGEGSRLTVL.

The chain has TRBV6-2 or TRBV6-3 and TRBJ2-4; a possible D gene is TRBD1 (6 bases). The CDR3 length is 14 residues. Trimming took 3 bases from V and 3 from J, leaving 9 bases between them. Germline V gene lookup returns CDR1 MNHEY and CDR2 SVGEGT. The CDR3 region has the DNA TGTGCCAGCAGTTATTCGGACAGCAAAAACATTCAGTACTTC. This gives the protein CASSYSDSKNIQYF.

J is TRBJ2-1 and V is TRBV28; TRBD2 might be the D (7 bases). The CDR3 is 16 residues long. Germline V gene data show CDR1 as MDHEN and CDR2 as SYDVKM. Trimming took off 7 bases at V and 4 bases at J, with 20 bases between the two ends. This CDR3 is CASTLNEGGSYNEQFF. DNA for the CDR3: TGTGCCAGCACCCTCAACGAGGGGGGGAGTTACAATGAGCAGTTCTTC. Full variable domain (missing parts from reference TRBV28 and TRBJ2-1): DVKVTQSSRYLVKRTGEKVFLECVQDMDHENMFWYRQDPGLGLRLIYFSYDVKMKEKGDIPEGYSVSREKKERFSLILESASTNQTSMYLCASTLNEGGSYNEQFFGPGTRLTVL.

In the case of this clone: A much larger clone lies a single base off, so this may be a read error. Other DNA sequences in this specimen translate into the identical CDR3. The chain recombines TRBV27 with TRBJ1-5; D is unclear. The CDR3 loop spans 12 amino acids. The germline V and J ends were trimmed by 6 bases and 0 bases, with 3 bases remaining between them. CDR1 MNHEY and CDR2 SMNVEV come from the germline V gene (reference sequence). The CDR3 DNA is TGTGCCAGCAGGACTAGCAATCAGCCCCAGCATTTT. This sequence encodes CASRTSNQPQHF.

V and J are TRBV6-5 and TRBJ1-1, with D hard to call. Germline V CDR1 and CDR2: MNHEY, SVGAGI. This CDR3 comprises 13 residues. The V end was cut by 0 bases, the J end by 5 bases, with 7 bases between. DNA of the CDR3: TGTGCCAGCAGTTACTCAGGTCCGACTGAAGCTTTCTTT. Protein: CASSYSGPTEAFF.

The chain is built from TRBV3-1 (or the pseudogene TRBV3-2) and TRBJ2-3; D is unresolved. This CDR3 region has 12 residues. From germline, CDR1 is LGHDT and CDR2 YNNKEL (reference sequence). With 5 bases removed from V and 3 bases from J, the gap between germline ends came to 6 bases. In nucleotides, the CDR3 is TGTGCCAGCAGCTTACGGACAGATACGCAGTATTTT. Translating gives CASSLRTDTQYF.

This clone was recorded once. V and J are TRBV28 and TRBJ1-2; tentative D call: TRBD1 (6 bases). CDR1 MDHEN and CDR2 SYDVKM come from the germline V gene. Trimming took 6 bases from V and 0 from J, leaving 17 bases between them. This CDR3 has 16 residues. As DNA, the CDR3 is TGTGCCAGCAGCAAAGGGGGTAGAACAGCTAACTATGGCTACACCTTC. It translates to CASSKGGRTANYGYTF.

Notes on this clone: The sample contains more than one DNA sequence encoding this CDR3. V and J are TRBV7-9 and TRBJ2-5; TRBD1 might be the D (5 bases). With 1 base removed from V and 3 bases from J, the gap between germline ends came to 9 bases. CDR1 and CDR2 (germline): SEHNR, FQNEAQ (reference sequence). The CDR3 runs 14 residues. CDR3 amino acids: CASSLVGREETQYF. CDR3 nucleotide sequence: TGTGCCAGCAGCTTAGTTGGCAGGGAAGAGACCCAGTACTTC. Variable domain in full (rest from reference TRBV7-9 and TRBJ2-5): DTGVSQNPRHKITKRGQNVTFRCDPISEHNRLYWYRQTLGQGPEFLTYFQNEAQLEKSRLLSDRFSAERPKGSFSTLEIQRTEQGDSAMYLCASSLVGREETQYFGPGTRLLVL.

The V and J genes are TRBV10-3 and TRBJ2-1; 8 bases are shared with TRBD1. The V gene end was trimmed by 8 bases and the J gene end by 7 bases; junction bases not matched to a gene: 4. Germline CDR1 ENHRY, CDR2 SYGVKD. This CDR3 has 12 amino acids. CDR3 coding DNA: TGTGCCATCTCGGGACAGGAGAATGAGCAGTTCTTC. Translated: CAISGQENEQFF.

This clone was detected only once. J is TRBJ2-5 and V is TRBV7-9; D gene unclear. The CDR3 contains 12 residues. V was clipped by 1 base and J by 6 bases, with 6 bases between them. Germline-derived CDR1 and CDR2 are SEHNR and FQNEAQ (reference sequence). The CDR3 nucleotides read TGTGCCAGCAGCTTAGAGACGAAGACCCAGTACTTC. As protein: CASSLETKTQYF.

The V and J genes are TRBV14 and TRBJ1-5; D unclear. The V and J ends lost 1 base and 6 bases respectively, with 10 bases between them. The CDR3 is 14 residues long. CDR1 and CDR2 (germline): SGHDN, FVKESK. Written as DNA, the CDR3 is TGTGCCAGCAGCCAAGTGCGGATTGGTCAGCCCCAGCATTTT. This gives the protein CASSQVRIGQPQHF.

The chain links TRBV11-3 to TRBJ2-5; D call uncertain. V was cut by 8 bases and J by 5 bases, with 6 bases left in between. Germline assignment: CDR1 SGHNT and CDR2 YENEEA. This CDR3 has 10 amino acids. This CDR3 is CASAGETQYF. For the CDR3, the DNA is TGTGCCAGCGCCGGGGAGACCCAGTACTTC.

The genes are TRBV5-1 and TRBJ1-5, with a tentative D call TRBD1 (6 bases). CDR3 length: 14 amino acids. V was shortened by 0 bases and J by 7 bases, with 11 bases between the two germline ends. The germline gives CDR1 SGHRS, CDR2 YFSETQ. In DNA, the CDR3 is TGCGCCAGCAGCTTGGCAGGGGACGGACAGCCCCAGCATTTT. This encodes CASSLAGDGQPQHF.

This clone was found once. J is TRBJ2-1 and V is TRBV2, with TRBD2 matching over 12 bases. The germline gives CDR1 SNHLY, CDR2 FYNNEI. After removal of 6 bases from V and 6 bases from J, the junction contained 9 bases not matched to a gene. The CDR3 runs 16 residues. The CDR3 sequence is CASSRRPTSGSNEQFF. CDR3 sequence (DNA): TGTGCCAGCAGCCGCCGCCCGACTAGCGGGAGCAATGAGCAGTTCTTC.

The chain links TRBV28 to TRBJ2-7, with 7 bases that match TRBD2. The CDR3 runs 11 residues. V shed 6 bases and J 8 bases; nucleotides not matched to a gene: 4. Germline V gene data show CDR1 as MDHEN and CDR2 as SYDVKM. The CDR3 here is CASSQREKQYF. For the CDR3, the DNA is TGTGCCAGCAGCCAGCGGGAAAAGCAGTACTTC.

The chain links TRBV7-2 to TRBJ2-2; D not resolved. The V end was cut by 0 bases, the J end by 7 bases, with 6 bases between. CDR3 size: 13 residues. Germline loops: CDR1 SGHTA, CDR2 FQGNSA. The CDR3 protein is CASSLAKNGELFF. In DNA form, the CDR3 reads TGTGCCAGCAGCTTAGCAAAGAACGGGGAGCTGTTTTTT.

The J gene is TRBJ1-5, the V gene TRBV28, with D tentatively TRBD1 (6 bases). The CDR3 contains 15 residues. Looked up from germline, CDR1 is MDHEN and CDR2 is SYDVKM. The ends were cut back, 4 bases at V and 1 base at J, with 11 bases in the middle. Written as DNA, the CDR3 is TGTGCCAGCAGTTCCTACAGGGTAAGCAATCAGCCCCAGCATTTT. Protein sequence: CASSSYRVSNQPQHF. Drawing the rest from reference TRBV28 and TRBJ1-5, the complete variable domain is DVKVTQSSRYLVKRTGEKVFLECVQDMDHENMFWYRQDPGLGLRLIYFSYDVKMKEKGDIPEGYSVSREKKERFSLILESASTNQTSMYLCASSSYRVSNQPQHFGDGTRLSIL.